This T cell receptor (beta chain) was retrieved from a study of response to subunit inactivated influenza vaccine. About this clonotype itself: Its specificity is unknown.

Study-wide findings and caveats: There was a suggestion from the authors that each seasonal influenza vaccination recruits few new T cells.

MiXCR was run by TCRdb on the RT-PCR reads, yielding one entry per CDR3 protein. The profile shows roughly 500,000 distinct CDR3 sequences, roughly 27% of them singletons. The specimen was CD4+ T cells sorted from PBMCs, collected around 5 days after vaccination. The source is a man in his fifties who received an inactivated influenza vaccine.

The CDR3 region has the DNA TGCGCCAGCAAGGAGGAGGGGGCCAAAAACATTCAGTACTTC. This codes for CASKEEGAKNIQYF. This chain connects TRBV5-1 to TRBJ2-4, with TRBD2 as a possible D gene (6 bases). The CDR3 spans 14 residues. Trimming took off 6 bases at V and 1 base at J, with 11 bases between the two ends. The V gene's germline CDR1 is SGHRS and CDR2 YFSETQ. The complete variable domain, with remaining parts taken from reference TRBV5-1 and TRBJ2-4, reads KAGVTQTPRYLIKTRGQQVTLSCSPISGHRSVSWYQQTPGQGLQFLFEYFSETQRNKGNFPGRFSGRQFSNSRSEMNVSTLELGDSALYLCASKEEGAKNIQYFGAGTRLSVL.